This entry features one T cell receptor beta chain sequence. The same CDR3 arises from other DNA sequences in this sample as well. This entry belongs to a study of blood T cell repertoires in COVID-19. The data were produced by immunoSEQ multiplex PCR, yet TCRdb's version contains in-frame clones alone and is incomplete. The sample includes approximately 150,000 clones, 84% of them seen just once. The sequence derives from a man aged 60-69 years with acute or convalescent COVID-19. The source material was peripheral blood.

The CDR3 spells CASSQRLAGDTDTQYF. As DNA, the CDR3 is TGCGCCAGCAGCCAACGACTAGCGGGCGACACAGATACGCAGTATTTT. The gene calls are TRBV4-1 and TRBJ2-3, with TRBD2 matching 10 bases. The length of the CDR3 is 16 residues. V shed 2 bases, J shed 2 bases, and the junction held 4 bases outside the gene matches. The germline CDR1 and CDR2 sequences are MGHRA and YSYEKL.